These 21 T cell receptor beta chains share one sample of origin, sequenced in a study of human T cells and chemical hapten exposure. As for time point: patch test 1, 2 weeks after DPC sensitization. Treatment specified: therapeutic diphenylcyclopropenone sensitization with weekly scalp DPC. TCRdb ran MiXCR on the RACE reads and lists one entry per CDR3 protein. Among approximately 73,000 distinct CDR3 sequences, 10% to 13% were seen once, and the ten largest hold around 1.3%. The specimen comprised whole blood, sampled in connection with sensitization to the hapten diphenylcyclopropenone (DPC). The receptor set was obtained from a woman in her fifties or sixties with alopecia areata. Some clones in this sample may be carry-over from other donors' samples.

The chain recombines TRBV5-4 with TRBJ2-1, with D possibly matching TRBD2 (6 bases). From germline, CDR1 is SGHNT and CDR2 YYREEE (reference sequence). Trimming took 0 bases from V and 4 from J, leaving 11 bases between them. The CDR3 loop spans 15 amino acids. CDR3 amino acids: CASSLDGSPYNEQFF. In DNA form, the CDR3 reads TGTGCCAGCAGCTTGGACGGGAGCCCGTACAATGAGCAGTTCTTC.

This clonotype occurred many times. The chain combines TRBV19 with TRBJ2-7; no clear D gene. Trimming pared 8 bases from V and 2 bases from J, leaving 16 bases between. The CDR3 runs 14 residues. Germline CDR1 is LNHDA and CDR2 is SQIVND (reference sequence). Written as DNA, the CDR3 is TGTGCCAGTTCAGCCCCTGCAACCCCCTACGAGCAGTACTTC. Residues: CASSAPATPYEQYF.

The chain employs TRBV11-3 and TRBJ1-1; unclear D gene. V was cut by 5 bases and J by 1 base, with 5 bases left in between. This CDR3 contains 12 residues. CDR1 SGHNT and CDR2 YENEEA come from the germline V gene. The CDR3 sequence is CASSQGNTEAFF. CDR3 bases: TGTGCCAGCAGCCAAGGGAACACTGAAGCTTTCTTT.

This sequence joins TRBV19 and TRBJ1-4, with D possibly TRBD1 on 6 matching bases. The germline V and J ends were trimmed by 3 bases and 5 bases, with 7 bases remaining between them. The CDR3 contains 13 residues. Germline V gene data show CDR1 as LNHDA and CDR2 as SQIVND (reference sequence). The CDR3 spells CASSIQGNEKLFF. In DNA form, the CDR3 reads TGTGCCAGTAGTATCCAGGGGAATGAAAAACTGTTTTTT.

This clonotype was picked up a small number of times. The chain links TRBV6-6 to TRBJ1-1; no reliable D call. Germline V gene sequence: CDR1 MNHNY, CDR2 SVGAGI (reference sequence). V was cut by 5 bases and J by 6 bases, with 13 bases left in between. The CDR3 spans 13 residues. CDR3 nucleotides: TGTGCCAGCAGTGATCCAGTGTGGGCTGAAGCTTTCTTT. This codes for CASSDPVWAEAFF.

In this sample, this clonotype turned up many times. Its ends do not fully match the called genes, so a read error is possible. V usage is TRBV12-3 or TRBV12-4 and J usage is TRBJ2-7; 8 bases agree with TRBD1. This CDR3 comprises 14 residues. CDR3 loop: CASSSNSRDRSINF. CDR3 in DNA: TGTGCCAGCAGTTCTAATTCCCGGGACAGGAGCATCAACTTC.

This clonotype was recorded a few times. This rearrangement joins TRBV10-3 to TRBJ1-3; maybe TRBD1 (6 bases). The CDR3 is 13 residues long. Deletions cut 7 bases from V and 4 bases from J, with 11 bases between. From germline, CDR1 is ENHRY and CDR2 SYGVKD. The CDR3 protein is CAITGAEGNTIYF. DNA for the CDR3: TGTGCCATCACGGGGGCTGAGGGAAACACCATATATTTT.

This clonotype was seen only a few times. The rearrangement uses TRBV11-2 and TRBJ2-6; 7 positions agree with TRBD1. The J segment lost 8 bases and the V segment lost 5 bases, leaving 12 bases of the junction unmatched. The CDR3 is 16 amino acids. From germline, CDR1 is SGHAT and CDR2 FQNNGV. This CDR3 is CASSRGQVSGTNVLTF. The CDR3 DNA follows: TGTGCCAGCAGCCGCGGACAGGTCTCTGGAACCAACGTCCTGACTTTC.

This clonotype was observed a handful of times. The rearrangement joins TRBV7-8 to TRBJ2-1; the match to TRBD2 covers 8 bases. The CDR3 runs to 15 residues. J was trimmed by 8 bases and V by 5 bases; bases with no gene match: 11. Looked up from germline, CDR1 is SGHVS and CDR2 is FQNEAQ. The DNA for the CDR3 is TGTGCCAGCAGCCTTCGCCCCAGCGGGAGCCATGAGCAGTTCTTC. Its translation is CASSLRPSGSHEQFF.

In this sample, this clonotype turned up a few times. The J gene is TRBJ1-5, the V gene TRBV12-3 or TRBV12-4; tentatively, D is TRBD1 (5 bases). This CDR3 comprises 13 residues. V was shortened by 7 bases and J by 3 bases, with 10 bases between the two germline ends. The CDR3 coding sequence is TGTGCCAGCACCAGACAGTACAATCAGCCCCAGCATTTT. Protein sequence: CASTRQYNQPQHF.

This clonotype was found many times. The chain has TRBV18 and TRBJ1-4; D is undetermined. Germline V lookup: CDR1 KGHSH, CDR2 LQKENI. V lost 4 bases to trimming and J lost 7 bases, with 16 bases between them. The CDR3 runs 15 residues. CDR3 nucleotide sequence: TGTGCCAGCTCACTACGGACTCAAAAGGGTGAAAAACTGTTTTTT. It encodes CASSLRTQKGEKLFF.

In this sample, this clonotype turned up many times. The chain has TRBV11-2 and TRBJ2-4; unclear D gene. The CDR3 is 13 residues long. Germline CDR1 SGHAT, CDR2 FQNNGV. Trimming stripped 5 bases from V and 5 bases from J, with 10 bases between. CDR3 DNA sequence: TGTGCCAGCAGCCCTCGTAGCCAAAACATTCAGTACTTC. It yields the protein CASSPRSQNIQYF.

This chain connects TRBV5-1 to TRBJ2-3, with D perhaps matching TRBD1 or TRBD2 (6 bases each). The CDR3 has 13 amino acids. The germline V and J ends were trimmed by 7 bases and 6 bases, with 15 bases remaining between them. The V gene's germline CDR1 is SGHRS and CDR2 YFSETQ. The CDR3 reads CASSPGAEDTQYF. The CDR3 nucleotides read TGCGCCAGCTCCCCGGGGGCCGAGGATACGCAGTATTTT.

V usage is TRBV19 and J usage is TRBJ2-4; a weak D match, TRBD2 (7 bases). V was shortened by 3 bases and J by 5 bases, with 17 bases between the two germline ends. Germline V CDR1 and CDR2: LNHDA, SQIVND (reference sequence). The CDR3 extends over 16 amino acids. The CDR3 spells CASSIYGGGSQNIQYF. CDR3 coding DNA: TGTGCCAGTAGTATCTATGGGGGGGGCTCCCAAAACATTCAGTACTTC.

This clonotype was recorded many times. The chain is built from TRBV12-3 or TRBV12-4 and TRBJ2-5; the match to TRBD2 covers 14 bases. Unmatched junction bases numbered 11, after V lost 5 bases and J lost 3 bases. The CDR3 length is 18 residues. Here the CDR3 DNA reads TGTGCCAGCAGTCCCCTCTTCTCGGGACTAGCGGGGGAAGAGACCCAGTACTTC. Amino acid sequence: CASSPLFSGLAGEETQYF.

This clonotype was seen a handful of times. J is TRBJ2-4 and V is TRBV7-8, with a tentative D call TRBD2 (6 bases). V was pared by 7 bases and J by 8 bases, with 18 bases between. CDR1 SGHVS and CDR2 FQNEAQ come from the germline V gene. The CDR3 has 14 amino acids. The CDR3 region is CASKEGHSGDIQYF. DNA of the CDR3: TGTGCCAGCAAGGAGGGCCACTCGGGGGACATTCAGTACTTC.

This chain uses TRBV12-5 with TRBJ1-5; D is perhaps TRBD1 (5 bases). The V end lost 7 bases, the J end lost 0 bases, and 13 bases lay between the germline ends. The CDR3 runs to 15 residues. The germline gives CDR1 LGHNT, CDR2 FRNRAP. CDR3 protein: CASARDGFSNQPQHF. The CDR3 DNA reads as TGTGCTAGTGCTCGGGACGGGTTTAGCAATCAGCCCCAGCATTTT. Filled out from reference TRBV12-5 and TRBJ1-5, the complete variable domain reads DARVTQTPRHKVTEMGQEVTMRCQPILGHNTVFWYRQTMMQGLELLAYFRNRAPLDDSGMPKDRFSAEMPDATLATLKIQPSEPRDSAVYFCASARDGFSNQPQHFGDGTRLSIL.

As for this clonotype: At one end, the junction sequence differs from germline, possibly due to a read error. The CDR3 nucleotides read TGTGTCAGCAGTCGCTCCGGGGGCAGACTCACAGATACGCAGTATTTT. This encodes CVSSRSGGRLTDTQYF. This chain links TRBV6-5 with TRBJ2-3; D tentatively fits TRBD1 or TRBD2 (6 bases each). The CDR3 runs 16 residues. CDR1 MNHEY and CDR2 SVGAGI come from the germline V gene.

A few counts support this clonotype. This chain uses TRBV12-3 or TRBV12-4 with TRBJ2-7; no clear D gene. V lost 5 bases and J 2 bases, leaving 10 bases between the germline ends. The CDR3 consists of 13 residues. CDR3 DNA: TGTGCCAGCAGTCCGCTAACCACCTACGAGCAGTACTTC. It specifies CASSPLTTYEQYF.

The chain combines TRBV29-1 with TRBJ1-3; no reliable D call. Germline V CDR1 and CDR2: SQVTM, ANQGSEA. Trimming took 7 bases from V and 0 from J, leaving 16 bases between them. This CDR3 comprises 15 residues. The CDR3: CSAMASSSSGNTIYF. The CDR3 nucleotides are TGCAGCGCCATGGCCTCGTCAAGCTCTGGAAACACCATATATTTT.

The chain couples TRBV6-5 to TRBJ2-1, with TRBD1 identical over 7 bases. The V and J ends lost 6 bases and 6 bases, in that order; junction bases with no gene match: 14. The CDR3 totals 16 residues. Germline CDR1 is MNHEY and CDR2 is SVGAGI. This CDR3 reads CASSGSRQGPTNEQFF. In DNA, the CDR3 is TGTGCCAGCAGCGGGTCTAGACAGGGTCCGACCAATGAGCAGTTCTTC.